The 9 T cell receptor beta chains below all came from one sample that was sequenced in a study of OX40 agonist ivuxolimab in advanced cancers. The library relied on the immunoSEQ multiplex PCR assay. Held by TCRdb, this immuneACCESS table contains in-frame sequences only and omits some clones. Under half of the omission traces to an unresolved V gene where checked; the cause of the rest is unknown. The sample table contains under 75,000 clones; only one count was recorded for 90% to 95% of them. The top ten clonotypes cover 13% to 15% of the sample. The material sequenced was CD4+ or CD8+ T cells sorted from blood, taken in a trial of the OX40 agonist ivuxolimab. These receptors came from an adult with an advanced solid tumor such as melanoma, head and neck, liver or kidney cancer.

The CDR3 loop is CASSPGNTEAFF. The CDR3 region has the DNA TGTGCCAGCAGCCCCGGGAACACTGAAGCTTTCTTT. The chain employs TRBV28 and TRBJ1-1; no definite D call. Germline assignment: CDR1 MDHEN and CDR2 SYDVKM. With 6 bases removed from V and 1 base from J, the gap between germline ends came to 6 bases. This CDR3 has 12 residues.

This sequence joins TRBV4-1 and TRBJ1-2; possible D gene TRBD1, 5 bases. Looked up from germline, CDR1 is MGHRA and CDR2 is YSYEKL. This CDR3 comprises 13 residues. Trimming stripped 6 bases from V and 7 bases from J, with 15 bases between. The CDR3 bases are TGCGCCAGCAGTGTGACCGGGGCGGGTGGCTACACCTTC. It is translated as CASSVTGAGGYTF.

The chain carries TRBV6-6 and TRBJ2-7; 9 nucleotides align to TRBD1. CDR1 MNHNY and CDR2 SVGAGI come from the germline V gene (reference sequence). Trimming took 0 bases from V and 2 from J; bases not matched to a gene: 2. This CDR3 has 15 amino acids. CDR3 coding DNA: TGTGCCAGCAGTTACTCGGACAGGGGCCCCTACGAGCAGTACTTC. This translates into CASSYSDRGPYEQYF.

The chain uses TRBV7-8 and TRBJ2-5; no definite D call. The V and J ends lost 5 bases and 1 base respectively, with 14 bases between them. The germline V gene has CDR1 SGHVS and CDR2 FQNEAQ. There are 15 residues in the CDR3. The CDR3 region has the DNA TGTGCCAGCAGCATCTCACAGAACCTCCAAGAGACCCAGTACTTC. Translation gives CASSISQNLQETQYF. Together with reference TRBV7-8 and TRBJ2-5, the CDR3 gives the full variable domain: GAGVSQSPRYKVAKRGQDVALRCDPISGHVSLFWYQQALGQGPEFLTYFQNEAQLDKSGLPSDRFFAERPEGSVSTLKIQRTQQEDSAVYLCASSISQNLQETQYFGPGTRLLVL.

The chain combines TRBV4-1 with TRBJ1-1; D ambiguous. Germline V lookup: CDR1 MGHRA, CDR2 YSYEKL. There are 14 residues in the CDR3. Trimming removed 4 bases at V and 6 bases at J, with 15 bases between. CDR3 DNA sequence: TGCGCCAGCAGCCTATCCCGGGAGATTCCTGAAGCTTTCTTT. It yields the protein CASSLSREIPEAFF.

The rearrangement joins TRBV28 to TRBJ1-5; D is possibly TRBD1 (5 bases). Looked up from germline, CDR1 is MDHEN and CDR2 is SYDVKM. The CDR3 consists of 13 residues. V lost 6 bases and J 7 bases, leaving 13 bases between the germline ends. The CDR3 protein is CASRRDGAQPQHF. The CDR3 nucleotides are TGTGCCAGCAGACGCGATGGGGCCCAGCCCCAGCATTTT.

The gene calls are TRBV6-5 and TRBJ2-7, with unresolved D. Germline CDR1 reads MNHEY; CDR2 reads SVGAGI. The CDR3 covers 13 residues. Trimming took 4 bases from V and 5 from J, leaving 12 bases between them. The CDR3 bases are TGTGCCAGCAGTTCTACTGTGGGGAACGAGCAGTACTTC. Its translation is CASSSTVGNEQYF.

The chain couples TRBV4-1 to TRBJ2-3; 7 bases align to TRBD1. Germline V gene data show CDR1 as MGHRA and CDR2 as YSYEKL. V was clipped by 3 bases and J by 0 bases; unmatched bases: 9. CDR3 size: 17 residues. CDR3 DNA: TGCGCCAGCAGCCAGCTCGCCCCGGGACAGAGCACAGATACGCAGTATTTT. Protein sequence: CASSQLAPGQSTDTQYF.

This chain links TRBV6-5 with TRBJ2-2; 8 bases map to TRBD2. The CDR3 has 16 residues. Germline V gene data show CDR1 as MNHEY and CDR2 as SVGAGI. V trimming: 2 bases; J trimming: 3 bases; junction bases outside the gene matches: 5. CDR3 coding DNA: TGTGCCAGCAGTTACACTAGCGGAATATACACCGGGGAGCTGTTTTTT. Its translation: CASSYTSGIYTGELFF.